The sequence of this TCR beta chain was determined in a study of T-cell reconstitution after alpha-beta-depleted transplantation in children. The CDR3 covers 17 residues. Trimming at V came to 1 base and at J to 4 bases, leaving 8 bases not matched to a gene. Per the germline V gene, CDR1 is SGHRS and CDR2 is YFSETQ. This clonotype was counted between two and nine times. This sample's TCRbeta library carried unique molecular identifier barcodes. TCRdb reanalysed the PCR reads using MiXCR and keeps one entry per CDR3 protein. The sample yields around 700,000 distinct CDR3 sequences, under 15% seen once.

This chain joins TRBV5-1 and TRBJ2-2; 9 bases are a match to TRBD1. This TCR came from a girl under 10 years old with congenital amegakaryocytic thrombocytopenia, due to receive a stem cell transplant. The sequenced sample was PBMCs, obtained before TCRalphabeta/CD19-depleted stem cell transplant. The CDR3 spells CASSLPSDRGITGELFF. For the CDR3, the DNA is TGCGCCAGCAGCTTGCCTTCGGACAGGGGTATCACCGGGGAGCTGTTTTTT.